This entry concerns a single T cell receptor beta chain. What it binds is not known. This sample was taken from a study of post-analysis software for immune sequencing data. J was trimmed by 6 bases and V by 3 bases; bases with no gene match: 5. CDR3 length: 14 residues. Findings and caveats of the study: There were a handful of TRBV segments more frequent in patients than controls, and TRBV5-6, TRBV5-1 and TRBV20-1 were among them.

TCR beta cDNA libraries had unique molecular identifiers. Via MiXCR, TCRdb re-called the PCR reads, giving one row per CDR3 protein. The profile covers roughly 870,000 distinct CDR3 sequences, with approximately 57% appearing a single time and over 4% taken by the ten largest. The sequenced sample was blood. The J gene is TRBJ1-5, the V gene TRBV12-3 or TRBV12-4, with 7 bases fitting TRBD1. This clonotype was sampled from a girl aged 10 to 17 with multiple sclerosis. The CDR3 protein is CASSFAGGSQPQHF. DNA of the CDR3: TGTGCCAGCAGTTTTGCAGGGGGAAGTCAGCCCCAGCATTTT.